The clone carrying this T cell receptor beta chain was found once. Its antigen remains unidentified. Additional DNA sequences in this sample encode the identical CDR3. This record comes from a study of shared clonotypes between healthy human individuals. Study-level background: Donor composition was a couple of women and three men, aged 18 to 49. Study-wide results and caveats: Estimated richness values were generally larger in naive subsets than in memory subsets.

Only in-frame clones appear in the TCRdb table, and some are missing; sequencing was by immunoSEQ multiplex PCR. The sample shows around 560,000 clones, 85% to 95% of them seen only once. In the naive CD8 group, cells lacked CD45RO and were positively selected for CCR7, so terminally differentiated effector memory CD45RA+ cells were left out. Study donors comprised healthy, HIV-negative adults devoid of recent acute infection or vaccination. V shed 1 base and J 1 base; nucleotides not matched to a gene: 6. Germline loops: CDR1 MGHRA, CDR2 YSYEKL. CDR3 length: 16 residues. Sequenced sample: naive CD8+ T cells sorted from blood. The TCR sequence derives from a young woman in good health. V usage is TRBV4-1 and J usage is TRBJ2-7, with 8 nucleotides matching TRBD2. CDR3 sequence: CASSQVSSGGSYEQYF. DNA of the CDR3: TGCGCCAGCAGCCAAGTCAGCTCGGGGGGGTCCTACGAGCAGTACTTC.